This T cell receptor beta chain was captured in a study of cytomegalovirus exposure and HLA in healthy donors. Study information: Of fewer than 450 genotyped donors, more than 75% clustered with self-reported Caucasian donors. Study-level results: Clonal expansion, a later analysis showed, was greater in HLA-associated TCR beta chains than in equally common others. Overall, 164 TCR beta chains were annotated as cytomegalovirus-associated.

Per the germline V gene, CDR1 is MNHEY and CDR2 is SVGAGI. V was shortened by 4 bases and J by 0 bases, with 6 bases between the two germline ends. The CDR3 is 14 amino acids. It was with 60 Vbeta and 13 Jbeta primers that the PCR ran. This table comes from immunoSEQ multiplex PCR, and its TCRdb copy is limited to in-frame clones, with some not included. In the table there are around 140,000 clones, 80% of which are singletons. This clone was observed a few times. The antigen remains undetermined. Sequenced input: PBMCs. The chain recombines TRBV6-5 with TRBJ2-2, with a weak D call TRBD1 (5 bases). The TCR originated in a middle-aged man in good health and CMV-seronegative. CDR3: CASSSTANTGELFF. CDR3 DNA: TGTGCCAGCAGTTCGACAGCGAACACCGGGGAGCTGTTTTTT.